The 11 T cell receptor beta chains in this list originate from one sample, sequenced in a study of neurological immune-mediated disorders. MiXCR was run by TCRdb on the 5' RACE reads, yielding one entry per CDR3 protein. The data contain tens of thousands of distinct CDR3 sequences, about 15% of them singletons. The source material was PBMCs. Every receptor here comes from a woman aged 40 to 49 in good health.

Only a few counts were recorded for this clonotype. The chain recombines TRBV6-6 with TRBJ2-7; unclear D gene. The CDR3 totals 14 residues. Germline CDR1 and CDR2: MNHNY and SVGAGI (reference sequence). Trimming took 2 bases from V and 2 from J, leaving 10 bases between them. The CDR3 coding sequence is TGTGCCAGCAGTTACGGGGTAGGGACCTACGAGCAGTACTTC. Translating gives CASSYGVGTYEQYF.

This clonotype was observed many times. Here the CDR3 reads CASSLGLGGYEQYV. CDR3 DNA: TGTGCCAGCAGCCTAGGACTAGGAGGATACGAGCAGTACGTC. The chain employs TRBV5-6 and TRBJ2-7; the match to TRBD2 covers 7 bases. The CDR3 has 14 residues. Germline CDR1 SGHDT, CDR2 YYEEEE. The V gene end was trimmed by 4 bases and the J gene end by 4 bases; junction bases not matched to a gene: 8.

Ten or more counts support this clonotype. The chain uses TRBV5-1 and TRBJ2-2; 7 nucleotides line up with TRBD2. Germline trimming cut 7 bases from V and 6 bases from J; bases unmatched to any gene: 9. Germline V gene lookup returns CDR1 SGHRS and CDR2 YFSETQ. The CDR3 is 14 amino acids. DNA of the CDR3: TGCGCCAGCGGCCGCGGGGGAACTGCCGGGGAGCTGTTTTTT. It specifies CASGRGGTAGELFF.

This clonotype was detected many times. This chain links TRBV27 with TRBJ1-4; 9 nucleotides line up with TRBD1. CDR1 is MNHEY, CDR2 SMNVEV, per germline (reference sequence). There are 14 residues in the CDR3. V was pared by 6 bases and J by 2 bases, with 1 base of the junction left unmatched. The CDR3 DNA sequence: TGTGCCAGCAGGGACAGGGGCACTAATGAAAAACTGTTTTTT. As protein: CASRDRGTNEKLFF.

This clonotype appeared many times. This chain joins TRBV12-3 or TRBV12-4 and TRBJ1-2; D gene uncertain. The germline V and J ends were trimmed by 3 bases and 5 bases, with 10 bases remaining between them. CDR3 length: 13 amino acids. In nucleotides, the CDR3 is TGTGCCAGCAGTTTCACAGACGATTATGGCTACACCTTC. Protein: CASSFTDDYGYTF.

The sample holds many counts of this clonotype. The chain is built from TRBV20-1 and TRBJ1-2; D gene unclear. The CDR3 loop spans 12 amino acids. Germline V gene data show CDR1 as DFQATT and CDR2 as SNEGSKA (reference sequence). Trimming took 6 bases from V and 4 from J, leaving 12 bases between them. The CDR3 loop is CSATVQTYGYTF. CDR3 DNA sequence: TGCAGTGCCACGGTACAAACCTATGGCTACACCTTC.

On this clonotype itself: Mismatch with germline at one junction end may stem from a read error. The chain joins TRBV2 to TRBJ1-1; D call uncertain. Germline CDR1 reads SNHLY; CDR2 reads FYNNEI. This CDR3 spans 15 amino acids. The CDR3 loop reads CASSEVNRPNTEAFF. The CDR3 DNA is TGCGCCAGCAGTGAAGTAAACAGACCGAACACTGAAGCTTTCTTT.

In this sample, this clonotype turned up many times. The chain recombines TRBV5-5 with TRBJ2-1, with 9 nucleotides matching TRBD2. Germline CDR1 and CDR2: SGHKS and YYEKEE (reference sequence). The CDR3 is made up of 14 amino acids. V gave up 5 bases and J gave up 4 bases; unmatched junction bases: 4. The CDR3 nucleotides read TGTGCCAGCAGGCGGGGGGGGATGTACAATGAGCAGTTCTTC. It codes for CASRRGGMYNEQFF.

This clonotype was counted many times. The chain is built from TRBV7-2 and TRBJ2-6; TRBD2 is a possible D gene (7 bases). Looked up from germline, CDR1 is SGHTA and CDR2 is FQGNSA. The CDR3 covers 17 residues. Trimming removed 5 bases at V and 0 bases at J, with 14 bases between. The CDR3 region is CASSIRGALSGANVLTF. Here the CDR3 DNA reads TGTGCCAGCAGCATTCGGGGGGCCCTCTCTGGGGCCAACGTCCTGACTTTC.

This clonotype was detected ten times or more. The chain is built from TRBV12-3 or TRBV12-4 and TRBJ2-5; D remains unclear. CDR3 length equals 13 residues. V was shortened by 8 bases and J by 1 base, with 11 bases between the two germline ends. The CDR3 nucleotides are TGTGCCAGCTCCATCAGTTCCCAAGAGACCCAGTACTTC. It specifies CASSISSQETQYF.

Sample share makes this clonotype medium-sized (0.01 to 0.1%). The J gene is TRBJ1-1, the V gene TRBV20-1; no clear D. Germline V gives CDR1 DFQATT, CDR2 SNEGSKA (reference sequence). The V and J ends lost 0 bases and 1 base respectively, with 6 bases between them. This CDR3 is built from 13 residues. Written as DNA, the CDR3 is TGCAGTGCTAGAGATCGACAGAACACTGAAGCTTTCTTT. Protein sequence: CSARDRQNTEAFF.